The TCR beta chain under discussion was sequenced for a study of blood T cell repertoires in COVID-19. Overall study: Sample material is recorded as cDNA or gDNA derived from T cells, B-cell-depleted T cells, or PBMCs.

Comments on this clone: Germline is not matched at one junction end, which may reflect a read error.

Clones were read by immunoSEQ multiplex PCR, and TCRdb kept only the in-frame ones, dropping some. The sample lists fewer than 200,000 clones, 70% to 90% occurring once. Sequencing was done on a sample of peripheral blood. The receptor was derived from a man in his fifties or sixties with active or convalescent COVID-19.

The CDR3 region is CAWSTLRRNEVF. The CDR3 nucleotides are TGTGCCTGGAGTACCCTCCGTAGGAACGAGGTCTTC. The chain employs TRBV30 and TRBJ2-1; no reliable D call. The CDR3 loop spans 12 amino acids. Germline lookup yields CDR1 GTSNPN and CDR2 SVGIG (reference sequence).